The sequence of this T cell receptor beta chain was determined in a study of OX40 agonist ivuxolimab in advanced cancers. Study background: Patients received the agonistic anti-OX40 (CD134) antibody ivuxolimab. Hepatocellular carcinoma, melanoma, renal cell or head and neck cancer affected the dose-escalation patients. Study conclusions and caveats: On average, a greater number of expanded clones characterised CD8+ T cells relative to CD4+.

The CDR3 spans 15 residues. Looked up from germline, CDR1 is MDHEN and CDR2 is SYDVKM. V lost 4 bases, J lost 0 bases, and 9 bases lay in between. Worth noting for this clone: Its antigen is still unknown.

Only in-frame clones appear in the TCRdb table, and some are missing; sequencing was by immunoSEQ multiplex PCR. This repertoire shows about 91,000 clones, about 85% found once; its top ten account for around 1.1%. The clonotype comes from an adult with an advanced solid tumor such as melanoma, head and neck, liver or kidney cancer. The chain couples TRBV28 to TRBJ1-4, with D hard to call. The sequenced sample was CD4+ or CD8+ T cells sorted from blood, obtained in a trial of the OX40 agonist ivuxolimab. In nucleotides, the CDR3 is TGTGCCAGCAGTTCCTCGGTTTCAACTAATGAAAAACTGTTTTTT. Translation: CASSSSVSTNEKLFF.